Described below is a single T cell receptor (beta chain) sequence and its context. Antigen unknown. This record belongs to a study of cytomegalovirus exposure and HLA in healthy donors. Overall study context: Unique TCRs numbering roughly 85 million, obtained from HLA-typed donors, made up an early data release. Clustering assigned about four fifths of the 350 to 450 genotyped donors to the Caucasian-associated ancestry cluster. Notes on the study in general: According to the study, 160 or so TCR beta chains were cytomegalovirus-associated.

Germline loops: CDR1 SQVTM, CDR2 ANQGSEA. This CDR3 contains 13 residues. The J segment lost 0 bases and the V segment lost 7 bases, leaving 4 bases of the junction unmatched. Healthy bone marrow donors made up the donor group. 13 Jbeta primers and 60 Vbeta primers were used for the PCR. Profiled with immunoSEQ multiplex PCR; TCRdb holds only in-frame clones, not every one. The data show under 200,000 clones, with roughly 83% seen just once and 0.38% held by the top ten. J is TRBJ2-7 and V is TRBV29-1, with 9 bases identical to TRBD1. Sequences were obtained from PBMCs. The source is a boy aged 2 to 9 in good health and CMV-seronegative. CDR3: CSAGQGRSYEQYF. Written as DNA, the CDR3 is TGCAGCGCAGGACAGGGGCGCTCCTACGAGCAGTACTTC.